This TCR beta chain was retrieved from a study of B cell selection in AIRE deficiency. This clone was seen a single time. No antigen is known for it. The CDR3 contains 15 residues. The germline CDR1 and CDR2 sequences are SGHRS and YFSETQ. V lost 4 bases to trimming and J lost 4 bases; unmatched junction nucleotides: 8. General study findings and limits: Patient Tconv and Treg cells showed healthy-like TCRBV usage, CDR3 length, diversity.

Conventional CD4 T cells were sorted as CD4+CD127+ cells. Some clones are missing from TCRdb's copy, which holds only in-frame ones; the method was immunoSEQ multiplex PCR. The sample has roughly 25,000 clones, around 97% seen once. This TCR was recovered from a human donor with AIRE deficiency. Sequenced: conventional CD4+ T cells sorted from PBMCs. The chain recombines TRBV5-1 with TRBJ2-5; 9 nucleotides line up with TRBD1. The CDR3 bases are TGCGCCAGCAGCGGGGAAGAGGGACAGGGAGAGACCCAGTACTTC. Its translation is CASSGEEGQGETQYF.